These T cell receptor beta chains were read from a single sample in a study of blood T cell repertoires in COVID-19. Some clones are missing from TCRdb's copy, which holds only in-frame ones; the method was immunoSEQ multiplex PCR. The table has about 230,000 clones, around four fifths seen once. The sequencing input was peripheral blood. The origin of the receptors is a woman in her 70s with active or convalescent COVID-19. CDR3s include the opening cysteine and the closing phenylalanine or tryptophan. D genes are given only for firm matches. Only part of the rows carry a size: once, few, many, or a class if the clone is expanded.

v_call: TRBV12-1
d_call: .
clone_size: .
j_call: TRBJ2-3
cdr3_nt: TGTGCCAGCAGCGATAGAGGTGTCCGAGCAGATACGCAGTATTTT
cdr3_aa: CASSDRGVRADTQYF

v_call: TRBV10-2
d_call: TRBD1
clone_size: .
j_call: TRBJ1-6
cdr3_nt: TGCGCCAGCAGTGAGGACAGGGGAGAGGATTCACCCCTCCACTTT
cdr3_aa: CASSEDRGEDSPLHF

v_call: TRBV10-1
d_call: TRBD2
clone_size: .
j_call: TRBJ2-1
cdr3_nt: TGCGCCAGCAGCACCAATCAAGCGGGAAGAGCCTACAATGAGCAGTTCTTC
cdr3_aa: CASSTNQAGRAYNEQFF

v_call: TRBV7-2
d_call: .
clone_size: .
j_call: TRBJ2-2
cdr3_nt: TGTGCCAGCAGCCAGGGGCCGTTCACCGGGGAGCTGTTTTTT
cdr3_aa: CASSQGPFTGELFF

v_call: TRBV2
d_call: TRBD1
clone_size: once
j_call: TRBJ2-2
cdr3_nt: TGTGCCAGCAGTGGCTCCGGGACAGCCACCGGGGAGCTGTTTTTT
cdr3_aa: CASSGSGTATGELFF

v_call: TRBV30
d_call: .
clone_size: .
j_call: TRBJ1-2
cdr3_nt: TGTGCCTGGAGTGTAGGCCCCCAGGCGGGCCTCTATGGCTACACCTTC
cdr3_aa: CAWSVGPQAGLYGYTF

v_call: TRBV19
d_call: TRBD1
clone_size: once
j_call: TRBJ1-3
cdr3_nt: TGTGCCAGTAGCACGACAGGGGGCGCGGGAAACACCATATATTTT
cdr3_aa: CASSTTGGAGNTIYF

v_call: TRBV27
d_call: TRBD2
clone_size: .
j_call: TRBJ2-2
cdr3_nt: TGTGCCAGCAGCCTCTTGGCGGGGGGGAACACCGGGGAGCTGTTTTTT
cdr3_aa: CASSLLAGGNTGELFF

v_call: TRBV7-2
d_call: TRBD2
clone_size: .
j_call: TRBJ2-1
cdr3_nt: TGTGCCAGCAGCTCCGGGAGGCGGAACCTTTACAATGAGCAGTTCTTC
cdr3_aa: CASSSGRRNLYNEQFF

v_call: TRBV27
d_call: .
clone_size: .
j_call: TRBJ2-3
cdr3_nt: TGTGCCAGCAGTTTGCTCGGGAGTTATCCCGATACGCAGTATTTT
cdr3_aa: CASSLLGSYPDTQYF

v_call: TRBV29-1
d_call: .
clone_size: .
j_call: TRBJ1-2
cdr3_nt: TGCAGCGTTGCTCGGACAGACTATGGCTACACCTTC
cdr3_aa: CSVARTDYGYTF

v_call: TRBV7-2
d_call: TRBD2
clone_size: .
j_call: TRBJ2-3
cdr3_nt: TGTGCCAGCAGCGGCCTCAGCGGGGGGTACACAGATACGCAGTATTTT
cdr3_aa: CASSGLSGGYTDTQYF

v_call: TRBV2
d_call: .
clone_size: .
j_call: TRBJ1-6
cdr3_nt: TGTGCCAGCAGTGGACAGCCTAATTCACCCCTCCACTTT
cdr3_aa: CASSGQPNSPLHF

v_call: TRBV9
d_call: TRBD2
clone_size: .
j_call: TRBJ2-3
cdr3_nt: TGTGCCAGCAGCGCCCTTGGAAGCGGGGATGGGACAGATACGCAGTATTTT
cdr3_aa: CASSALGSGDGTDTQYF

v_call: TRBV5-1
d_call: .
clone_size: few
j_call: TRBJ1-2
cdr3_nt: TGCGCCAGCAGCTTGGGCGGGTACTATGGCTACACCTTC
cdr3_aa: CASSLGGYYGYTF

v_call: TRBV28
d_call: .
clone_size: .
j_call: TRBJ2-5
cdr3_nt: TGTGCCAGCACTAAACCACCGAAAGAGACCCAGTACTTC
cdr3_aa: CASTKPPKETQYF

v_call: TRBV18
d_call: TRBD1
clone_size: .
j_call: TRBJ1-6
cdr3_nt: TGTGCCAGCTCACCTGGGTGGGACAGACATAATTCACCCCTCCACTTT
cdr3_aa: CASSPGWDRHNSPLHF

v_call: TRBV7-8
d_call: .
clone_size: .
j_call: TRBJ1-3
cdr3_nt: TGTGCCAGCGGACTGAACTCTGGAAACACCATATATTTT
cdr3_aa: CASGLNSGNTIYF

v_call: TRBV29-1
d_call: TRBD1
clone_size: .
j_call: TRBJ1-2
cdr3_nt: TGCAGCGTAAATGGACCGGGACAGAAGGACACCTTC
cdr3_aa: CSVNGPGQKDTF

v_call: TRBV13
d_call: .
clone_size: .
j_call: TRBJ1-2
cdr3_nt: TGTGCCAGCAGCTCCGCAGACAGGCCTTCTTATGGCTACACCTTC
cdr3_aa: CASSSADRPSYGYTF

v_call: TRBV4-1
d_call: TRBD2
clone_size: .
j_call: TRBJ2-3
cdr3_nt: TGCGCCAGCAGCCTACCGGCTAGCGGGAGGGGGGTCACAGATACGCAGTATTTT
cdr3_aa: CASSLPASGRGVTDTQYF

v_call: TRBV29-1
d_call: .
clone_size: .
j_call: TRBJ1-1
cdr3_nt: TGCAGCGCCTCGGGACTGATAAACACTGAAGCTTTCTTT
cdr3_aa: CSASGLINTEAFF